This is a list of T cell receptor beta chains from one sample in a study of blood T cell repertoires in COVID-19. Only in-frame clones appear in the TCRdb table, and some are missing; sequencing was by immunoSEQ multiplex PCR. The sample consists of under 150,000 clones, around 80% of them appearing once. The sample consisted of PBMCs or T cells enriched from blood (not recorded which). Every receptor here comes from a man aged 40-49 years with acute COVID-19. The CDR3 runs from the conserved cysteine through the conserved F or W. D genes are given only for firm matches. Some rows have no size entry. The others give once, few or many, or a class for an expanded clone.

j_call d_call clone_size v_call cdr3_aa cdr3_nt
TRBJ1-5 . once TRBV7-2 CASSPGGITQPQHF TGTGCCAGCAGCCCGGGGGGGATCACGCAGCCCCAGCATTTT
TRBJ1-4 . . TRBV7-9 CASTFDSGNEKLFF TGTGCCAGCACCTTTGACAGTGGCAATGAAAAACTGTTTTTT
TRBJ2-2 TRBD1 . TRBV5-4 CASSAGQANTGELFF TGTGCCAGCAGCGCCGGACAGGCGAACACCGGGGAGCTGTTTTTT
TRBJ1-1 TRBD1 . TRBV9 CASSGDRGRTEAFF TGTGCCAGCAGCGGGGACAGGGGGCGAACTGAAGCTTTCTTT
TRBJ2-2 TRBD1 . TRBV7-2 CASSPSWGTGGNTGELFF TGTGCCAGCAGCCCGAGTTGGGGGACAGGGGGCAACACCGGGGAGCTGTTTTTT
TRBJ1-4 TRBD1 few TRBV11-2 CASSIGQGYEKLFF TGTGCCAGCAGCATCGGACAGGGGTATGAAAAACTGTTTTTT
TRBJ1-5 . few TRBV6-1 CASSQDRPYSNQPQHF TGTGCCAGCAGTCAAGACAGGCCATATAGCAATCAGCCCCAGCATTTT
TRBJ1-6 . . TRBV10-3 CAIKGGGTAGSPLHF TGTGCCATCAAGGGTGGAGGGACGGCGGGCTCACCCCTCCACTTT
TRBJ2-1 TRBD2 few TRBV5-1 CASSLGLAGTYNEQFF TGCGCCAGCAGCCTGGGACTAGCGGGTACCTACAATGAGCAGTTCTTC
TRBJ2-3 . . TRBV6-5 CASSWSSALDTQYF TGTGCCAGCAGTTGGTCGAGCGCGCTCGATACGCAGTATTTT
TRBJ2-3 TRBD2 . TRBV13 CASGSRGGTDTQYF TGTGCCAGCGGCTCGCGGGGGGGCACAGATACGCAGTATTTT
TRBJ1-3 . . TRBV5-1 CASSLEGTGSLGNTIYF TGCGCCAGCAGCTTGGAGGGAACAGGATCCCTTGGAAACACCATATATTTT
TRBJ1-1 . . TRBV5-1 CASSPQGGQEAFF TGCGCCAGCAGCCCGCAAGGGGGACAAGAAGCTTTCTTT
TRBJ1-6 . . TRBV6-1 CASSERRGLNSPLHF TGTGCCAGCAGTGAACGACGGGGTCTTAATTCACCCCTCCACTTT
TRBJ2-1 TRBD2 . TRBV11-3 CASSPTSGIYNEQFF TGTGCCAGCAGCCCCACTAGCGGGATCTACAATGAGCAGTTCTTC
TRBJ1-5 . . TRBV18 CASSPLREGGQPQHF TGTGCCAGCTCACCACTCCGGGAGGGTGGACAGCCCCAGCATTTT
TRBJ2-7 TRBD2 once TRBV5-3 CARSLGLAGGLLSSYEQYF TGTGCCAGAAGCTTGGGACTAGCGGGGGGTCTTTTGAGCTCCTACGAGCAGTACTTC